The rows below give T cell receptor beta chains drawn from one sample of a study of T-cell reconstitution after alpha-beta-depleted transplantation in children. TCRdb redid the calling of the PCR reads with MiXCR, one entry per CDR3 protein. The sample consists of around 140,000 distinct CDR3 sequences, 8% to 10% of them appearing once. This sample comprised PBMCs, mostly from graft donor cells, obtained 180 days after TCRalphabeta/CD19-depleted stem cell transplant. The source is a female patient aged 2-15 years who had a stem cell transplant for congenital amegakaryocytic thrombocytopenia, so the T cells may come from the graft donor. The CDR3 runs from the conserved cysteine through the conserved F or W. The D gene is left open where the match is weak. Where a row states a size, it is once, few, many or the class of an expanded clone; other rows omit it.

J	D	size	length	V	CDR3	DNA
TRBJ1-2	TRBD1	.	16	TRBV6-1	CASSEGGTGRNYGYTF	TGTGCCAGCAGTGAGGGGGGGACAGGGCGGAACTATGGCTACACCTTC
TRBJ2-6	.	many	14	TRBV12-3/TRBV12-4	CASRQVSGANVLTF	TGTGCCAGCAGACAAGTCTCTGGGGCCAACGTCCTGACTTTC
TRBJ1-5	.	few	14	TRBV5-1	CASSLDPGTQPQHF	TGCGCCAGCAGCTTGGATCCGGGGACTCAGCCCCAGCATTTT
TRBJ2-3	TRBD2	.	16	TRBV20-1	CSARQPTRGSTDTQYF	TGCAGTGCTAGACAACCAACGCGGGGGAGCACAGATACGCAGTATTTT
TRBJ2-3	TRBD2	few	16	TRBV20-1	CSAYTGTSGRRDTQYF	TGCAGTGCATATACCGGGACTAGCGGAAGACGGGATACGCAGTATTTT
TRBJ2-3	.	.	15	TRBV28	CASGVSGIGADTQYF	TGTGCCAGCGGGGTTAGCGGAATTGGCGCAGATACGCAGTATTTT
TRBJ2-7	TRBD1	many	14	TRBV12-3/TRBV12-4	CASRGTGYSYEQYF	TGTGCCAGCAGGGGGACAGGGTATTCCTACGAGCAGTACTTC
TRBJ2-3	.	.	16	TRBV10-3	CAISDKARASTDTQYF	TGTGCCATCAGTGATAAGGCCAGGGCGTCCACAGATACGCAGTATTTT
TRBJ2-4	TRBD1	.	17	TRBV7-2	CASSLTGTGDAKNIQYF	TGTGCCAGCAGCTTAACCGGGACAGGGGACGCCAAAAACATTCAGTACTTC
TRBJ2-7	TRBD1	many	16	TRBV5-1	CASSLASGQWYYEQYF	TGCGCCAGCAGCTTGGCCTCGGGACAGTGGTACTACGAGCAGTACTTC
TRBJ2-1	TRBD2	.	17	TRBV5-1	CASSSLAGGPSYNEQFF	TGCGCCAGCAGCTCTTTAGCGGGGGGGCCGTCCTACAATGAGCAGTTCTTC
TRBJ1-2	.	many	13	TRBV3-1	CASSQADNYGYTF	TGTGCCAGCAGCCAAGCCGACAACTATGGCTACACCTTC
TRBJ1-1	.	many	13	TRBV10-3	CAISDRVGTEAFF	TGTGCCATCAGTGACAGGGTCGGCACTGAAGCTTTCTTT
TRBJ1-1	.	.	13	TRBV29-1	CSVARTGNTEAFF	TGCAGCGTTGCCAGGACGGGGAACACTGAAGCTTTCTTT
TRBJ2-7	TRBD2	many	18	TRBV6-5	CASSYSNLEWDYPGEQYF	TGTGCCAGCAGTTACTCGAATTTGGAATGGGACTACCCAGGGGAGCAGTACTTC
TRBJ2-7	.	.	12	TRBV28	CASSTPTYEQYF	TGTGCCAGCAGCACCCCTACCTACGAGCAGTACTTC
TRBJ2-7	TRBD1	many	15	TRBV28	CASSPSYRGYYEQYF	TGTGCCAGCAGTCCCTCGTACAGGGGTTATTACGAGCAGTACTTC
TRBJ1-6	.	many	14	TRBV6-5	CASTYGSHNSPLHF	TGTGCCAGCACCTACGGGTCACATAATTCACCCCTCCACTTT
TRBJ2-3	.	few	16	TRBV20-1	CSASVGAGSAGWPQYF	TGCAGTGCTAGTGTCGGGGCGGGGTCGGCAGGCTGGCCGCAGTATTTT
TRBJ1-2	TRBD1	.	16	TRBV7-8	CASSPTTRDSPYGYTF	TGTGCCAGCAGCCCGACCACTAGGGACAGCCCCTATGGCTACACCTTC
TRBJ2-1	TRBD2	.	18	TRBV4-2	CASSQESMGLAGDNEQFF	TGTGCCAGCAGCCAGGAATCCATGGGACTAGCGGGAGACAATGAGCAGTTCTTC
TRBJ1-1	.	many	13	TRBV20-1	CSARVGRGTEAFF	TGCAGTGCTAGAGTGGGCAGGGGTACTGAAGCTTTCTTT
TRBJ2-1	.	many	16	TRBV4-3	CASSQLIGGKYNEQFF	TGCGCCAGCAGCCAGTTAATCGGAGGCAAGTACAATGAGCAGTTCTTC
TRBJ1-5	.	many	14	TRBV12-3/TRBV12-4	CASSPHRSNQPQHF	TGTGCCAGCAGTCCCCATAGGAGCAATCAGCCCCAGCATTTT